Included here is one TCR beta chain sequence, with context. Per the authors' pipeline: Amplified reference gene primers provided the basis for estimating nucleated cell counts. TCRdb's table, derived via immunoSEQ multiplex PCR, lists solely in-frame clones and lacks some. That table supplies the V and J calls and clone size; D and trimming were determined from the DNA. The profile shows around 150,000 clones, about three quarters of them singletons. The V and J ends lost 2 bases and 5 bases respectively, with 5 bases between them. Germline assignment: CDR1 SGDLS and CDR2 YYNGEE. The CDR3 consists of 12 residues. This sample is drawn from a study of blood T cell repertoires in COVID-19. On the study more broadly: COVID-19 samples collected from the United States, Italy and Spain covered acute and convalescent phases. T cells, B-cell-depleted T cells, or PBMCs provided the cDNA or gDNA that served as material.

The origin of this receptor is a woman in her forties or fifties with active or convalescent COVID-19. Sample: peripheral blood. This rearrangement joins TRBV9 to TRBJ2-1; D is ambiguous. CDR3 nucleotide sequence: TGTGCCAGCAGCGTTCAGGACAATGAGCAGTTCTTC. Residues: CASSVQDNEQFF.